This T cell receptor (beta chain) stems from a study of blood T cells in healthy people across ages. Study-wide results and caveats: Comparison with aged donors showed that long-lived donors had more naive CD4+ cells and higher diversity.

It was with a sample-barcoded 5' primer and a J-beta primer mix that a second PCR of about 6 to 11 cycles was run. TCRdb re-called the 5' RACE reads through MiXCR, storing one row per CDR3 protein. The sample gives hundreds of thousands of distinct CDR3 sequences, 20% to 30% of which show up once; approximately 2.9% is in the top ten. As to this clonotype: Its antigen is not known.

In germline, CDR1 is GTSNPN, CDR2 SVGIG (reference sequence). The ends were cut back, 1 base at V and 0 bases at J, with 10 bases in the middle. The CDR3 is 15 amino acids. Extractions gave at least 5.5 micrograms of total RNA per sample. These data also featured in a second study, about T cells of mothers and their children. That investigation notes: Every mother supplied over 9 million TCR beta CDR3 reads and every child 2.5 million to 3.5 million.

This sequence was found in a boy under 18 in good health. This chain links TRBV30 with TRBJ2-1; D is undetermined. The sample comprised blood. The CDR3: CAWSAFGSSYNEQFF. In nucleotides, the CDR3 is TGTGCCTGGAGTGCCTTCGGCAGCTCCTACAATGAGCAGTTCTTC.